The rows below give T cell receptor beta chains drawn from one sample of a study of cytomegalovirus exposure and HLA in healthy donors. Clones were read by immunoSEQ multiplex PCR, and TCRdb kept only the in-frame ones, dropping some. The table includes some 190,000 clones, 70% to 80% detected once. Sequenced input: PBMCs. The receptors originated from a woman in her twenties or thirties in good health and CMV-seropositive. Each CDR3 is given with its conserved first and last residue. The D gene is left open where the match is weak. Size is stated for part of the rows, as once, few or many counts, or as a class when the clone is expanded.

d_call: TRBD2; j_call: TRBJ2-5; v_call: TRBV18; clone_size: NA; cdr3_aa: CASSPLASGGYQETQYF; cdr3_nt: TGTGCCAGCTCACCACTTGCCAGCGGGGGATACCAAGAGACCCAGTACTTC
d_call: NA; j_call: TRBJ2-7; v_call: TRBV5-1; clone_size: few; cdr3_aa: CASSLGRDYEQYF; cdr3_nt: TGCGCCAGCAGCTTGGGTAGAGACTACGAGCAGTACTTC
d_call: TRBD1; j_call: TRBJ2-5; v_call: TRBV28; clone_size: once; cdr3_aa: CASSSSGTGLTQYF; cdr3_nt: TGTGCCAGCAGTTCCTCCGGGACAGGGTTGACCCAGTACTTC
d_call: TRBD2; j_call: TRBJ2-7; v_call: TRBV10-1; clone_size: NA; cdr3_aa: CASSEDSGGDYEQYF; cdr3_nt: TGCGCCAGCAGTGAGGATAGCGGGGGTGACTACGAGCAGTACTTC
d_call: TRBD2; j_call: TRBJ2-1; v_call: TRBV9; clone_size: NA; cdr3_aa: CASSGTSGGNEQFF; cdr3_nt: TGTGCCAGCAGCGGCACTAGCGGGGGGAATGAGCAGTTCTTC
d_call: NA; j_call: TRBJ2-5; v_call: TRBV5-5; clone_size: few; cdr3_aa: CASSHLKAGNQETQYF; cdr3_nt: TGTGCCAGCAGCCACTTAAAGGCAGGGAACCAAGAGACCCAGTACTTC
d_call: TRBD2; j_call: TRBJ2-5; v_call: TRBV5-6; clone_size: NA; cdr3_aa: CASSGLAGGQETQYF; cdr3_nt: TGTGCCAGCAGCGGACTAGCGGGGGGGCAGGAGACCCAGTACTTC
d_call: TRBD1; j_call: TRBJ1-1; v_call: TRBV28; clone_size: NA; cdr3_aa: CASSTRGQGPNTEAFF; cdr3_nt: TGTGCCAGCAGTACGAGAGGACAGGGCCCGAACACTGAAGCTTTCTTT
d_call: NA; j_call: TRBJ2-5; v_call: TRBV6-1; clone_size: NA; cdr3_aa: CASSGELWETQYF; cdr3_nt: TGTGCCAGCAGTGGCGAATTGTGGGAGACCCAGTACTTC
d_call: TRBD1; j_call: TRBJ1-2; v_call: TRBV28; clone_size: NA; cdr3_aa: CASTRGQAYGYTF; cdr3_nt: TGTGCCAGCACCCGGGGACAGGCCTATGGCTACACCTTC
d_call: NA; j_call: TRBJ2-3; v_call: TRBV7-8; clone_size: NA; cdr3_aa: CASSLEKARTSTDTQYF; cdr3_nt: TGTGCCAGCAGCTTAGAAAAAGCGAGGACTAGCACAGATACGCAGTATTTT
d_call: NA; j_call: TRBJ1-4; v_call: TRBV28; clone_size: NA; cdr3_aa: CASRGGWANEKLFF; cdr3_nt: TGTGCCAGCCGCGGAGGGTGGGCTAATGAAAAACTGTTTTTT
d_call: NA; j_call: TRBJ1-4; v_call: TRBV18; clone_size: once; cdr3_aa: CASSPPRDTEKLFF; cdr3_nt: TGTGCCAGCTCACCACCGAGGGATACTGAAAAACTGTTTTTT
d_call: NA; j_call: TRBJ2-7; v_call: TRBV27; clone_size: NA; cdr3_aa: CASSSGLTYEQYF; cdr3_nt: TGTGCCAGCAGTTCGGGACTGACCTACGAGCAGTACTTC
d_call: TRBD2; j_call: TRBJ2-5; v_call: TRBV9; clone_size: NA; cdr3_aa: CASSVGGGLAGDETQYF; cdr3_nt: TGTGCCAGCAGCGTCGGGGGGGGACTAGCGGGAGATGAGACCCAGTACTTC